These T cell receptor beta chains were read from a single sample in a study of blood T cell repertoires in COVID-19. Some clones are missing from TCRdb's copy, which holds only in-frame ones; the method was immunoSEQ multiplex PCR. The repertoire includes about 290,000 clones, 89% of them detected once, and 1.7% sits in the top ten. The specimen was PBMCs or T cells enriched from blood (not recorded which). Receptors originate from a woman between 35 and 50 years old who had recovered from COVID-19. The CDR3 runs from the conserved cysteine through the conserved F or W. Fields, in order: J gene, clone size, V gene, D gene, CDR3 protein, CDR3 DNA. The D gene is left open where the match is weak. Size is omitted from some rows. Given values are once, few, many or a class for expanded clones.

J gene: TRBJ1-2; clone size: NA; V gene: TRBV5-1; D gene: TRBD1; CDR3 protein: CASSLDGTGDGYTF; CDR3 DNA: TGCGCCAGCAGCTTGGATGGGACAGGGGATGGCTACACCTTC
J gene: TRBJ2-2; clone size: NA; V gene: TRBV18; D gene: NA; CDR3 protein: CASSPLPPTRSNTGELFF; CDR3 DNA: TGTGCCAGCTCACCTCTCCCACCTACGCGGAGTAACACCGGGGAGCTGTTTTTT
J gene: TRBJ1-3; clone size: NA; V gene: TRBV19; D gene: NA; CDR3 protein: CASSIGQNPGNTIYF; CDR3 DNA: TGTGCCAGTAGTATAGGACAGAATCCTGGAAACACCATATATTTT
J gene: TRBJ1-6; clone size: NA; V gene: TRBV30; D gene: NA; CDR3 protein: CAWSVRYRRAAYNSPLHF; CDR3 DNA: TGTGCCTGGAGTGTACGCTATAGGAGGGCCGCGTATAATTCACCCCTCCACTTT
J gene: TRBJ2-1; clone size: NA; V gene: TRBV5-4; D gene: TRBD2; CDR3 protein: CASSLAAGTSGVEQFF; CDR3 DNA: TGTGCCAGCAGCTTGGCCGCCGGGACTAGTGGCGTTGAGCAGTTCTTC
J gene: TRBJ2-7; clone size: NA; V gene: TRBV13; D gene: TRBD1; CDR3 protein: CASSLTGGDEQYF; CDR3 DNA: TGTGCCAGCAGCCTTACAGGGGGCGACGAGCAGTACTTC
J gene: TRBJ1-5; clone size: NA; V gene: TRBV30; D gene: NA; CDR3 protein: CAWRTGLGPQHF; CDR3 DNA: TGTGCCTGGAGAACAGGTCTCGGGCCCCAGCATTTT
J gene: TRBJ1-5; clone size: NA; V gene: TRBV6-5; D gene: NA; CDR3 protein: CASRPPGALNQPQHF; CDR3 DNA: TGTGCCAGCAGGCCCCCAGGGGCGCTCAATCAGCCCCAGCATTTT
J gene: TRBJ1-6; clone size: NA; V gene: TRBV19; D gene: TRBD1; CDR3 protein: CASQPGQNNSPLHF; CDR3 DNA: TGTGCCAGTCAACCGGGACAGAATAATTCACCCCTCCACTTT
J gene: TRBJ1-2; clone size: NA; V gene: TRBV12-3/TRBV12-4; D gene: NA; CDR3 protein: CASSLVELYGYTF; CDR3 DNA: TGTGCCAGCAGTTTAGTTGAGCTCTATGGCTACACCTTC
J gene: TRBJ1-1; clone size: once; V gene: TRBV5-1; D gene: NA; CDR3 protein: CASSNIWEGGNTEAFF; CDR3 DNA: TGCGCCAGCAGCAACATCTGGGAGGGGGGAAACACTGAAGCTTTCTTT
J gene: TRBJ2-7; clone size: NA; V gene: TRBV2; D gene: TRBD2; CDR3 protein: CASISEREGQKYF; CDR3 DNA: TGTGCCAGCATATCGGAGCGGGAGGGCCAGAAGTACTTC
J gene: TRBJ2-7; clone size: NA; V gene: TRBV5-1; D gene: TRBD2; CDR3 protein: CASRGGGQNEQYF; CDR3 DNA: TGCGCCAGCCGCGGGGGGGGCCAGAACGAGCAGTACTTC
J gene: TRBJ1-2; clone size: NA; V gene: TRBV7-2; D gene: NA; CDR3 protein: CASSLGQSNYGYTF; CDR3 DNA: TGTGCCAGCAGCTTAGGGCAGTCCAACTATGGCTACACCTTC
J gene: TRBJ1-1; clone size: NA; V gene: TRBV6-5; D gene: NA; CDR3 protein: CASSYSRGSEAFF; CDR3 DNA: TGTGCCAGCAGTTACTCTCGCGGCTCTGAAGCTTTCTTT
J gene: TRBJ1-2; clone size: NA; V gene: TRBV19; D gene: TRBD1; CDR3 protein: CASSFNSGTGDSNYGYTF; CDR3 DNA: TGTGCCAGTAGCTTCAACTCCGGGACAGGGGACTCTAACTATGGCTACACCTTC
J gene: TRBJ1-6; clone size: NA; V gene: TRBV2; D gene: TRBD1; CDR3 protein: CASSPYRQGVNSPLHF; CDR3 DNA: TGTGCCAGCAGTCCTTACCGACAGGGGGTAAATTCACCCCTCCACTTT
J gene: TRBJ1-2; clone size: NA; V gene: TRBV19; D gene: TRBD1; CDR3 protein: CASSRTGQGSFTNGYTF; CDR3 DNA: TGTGCCAGTAGTAGAACCGGACAGGGGAGTTTTACCAATGGCTACACCTTC
J gene: TRBJ2-4; clone size: NA; V gene: TRBV3-1/TRBV3-2; D gene: NA; CDR3 protein: CASSQDWDSLAKNIQYF; CDR3 DNA: TGTGCCAGCAGCCAAGATTGGGACTCCCTAGCCAAAAACATTCAGTACTTC
J gene: TRBJ2-2; clone size: NA; V gene: TRBV4-1; D gene: TRBD2; CDR3 protein: CASSQDPASGGFAELFF; CDR3 DNA: TGCGCCAGCAGCCAAGACCCAGCTAGCGGGGGTTTCGCGGAGCTGTTTTTT
J gene: TRBJ1-1; clone size: NA; V gene: TRBV7-9; D gene: TRBD1; CDR3 protein: CASSLGGTGAGAEAFF; CDR3 DNA: TGTGCCAGCAGCTTAGGCGGGACAGGGGCAGGGGCTGAAGCTTTCTTT
J gene: TRBJ2-1; clone size: NA; V gene: TRBV29-1; D gene: TRBD2; CDR3 protein: CSAGSGRFYNEQFF; CDR3 DNA: TGCAGCGCAGGGAGCGGGAGATTCTACAATGAGCAGTTCTTC
J gene: TRBJ2-7; clone size: once; V gene: TRBV6-2/TRBV6-3; D gene: TRBD2; CDR3 protein: CASSRPRLADYEQYF; CDR3 DNA: TGTGCCAGCAGCCGCCCCCGACTAGCGGACTACGAGCAGTACTTC
J gene: TRBJ1-1; clone size: NA; V gene: TRBV18; D gene: NA; CDR3 protein: CASSPSTGPVSTEAFF; CDR3 DNA: TGTGCCAGCTCACCATCGACAGGACCCGTTAGCACTGAAGCTTTCTTT
J gene: TRBJ2-1; clone size: NA; V gene: TRBV3-1/TRBV3-2; D gene: TRBD2; CDR3 protein: CASSPTARGGDNEQFF; CDR3 DNA: TGTGCCAGCAGCCCGACGGCGCGGGGGGGTGACAATGAGCAGTTCTTC
J gene: TRBJ1-2; clone size: many; V gene: TRBV6-5; D gene: TRBD1; CDR3 protein: CASSYLRTGGSYGYTF; CDR3 DNA: TGTGCCAGCAGTTACCTCCGGACAGGGGGTAGCTATGGCTACACCTTC
J gene: TRBJ2-5; clone size: NA; V gene: TRBV5-1; D gene: TRBD2; CDR3 protein: CASSPSGVVAYETQYF; CDR3 DNA: TGCGCCAGCAGCCCTAGCGGGGTCGTCGCCTACGAGACCCAGTACTTC
J gene: TRBJ1-1; clone size: NA; V gene: TRBV5-1; D gene: TRBD1; CDR3 protein: CASTLGQGAGEAFF; CDR3 DNA: TGCGCCAGCACCTTGGGACAGGGGGCAGGTGAAGCTTTCTTT
J gene: TRBJ1-3; clone size: NA; V gene: TRBV19; D gene: TRBD1; CDR3 protein: CASTLTGGTDTIYF; CDR3 DNA: TGTGCCAGTACCTTGACAGGGGGAACGGACACCATATATTTT
J gene: TRBJ1-6; clone size: NA; V gene: TRBV14; D gene: NA; CDR3 protein: CASSLGGGGASPLHF; CDR3 DNA: TGTGCCAGCAGCCTCGGGGGAGGGGGGGCTTCACCCCTCCACTTT
J gene: TRBJ2-7; clone size: NA; V gene: TRBV5-5; D gene: TRBD1; CDR3 protein: CASSLPTGTYEQYF; CDR3 DNA: TGTGCCAGCAGCCTACCGACAGGGACCTACGAGCAGTACTTC
J gene: TRBJ1-2; clone size: once; V gene: TRBV5-6; D gene: TRBD1; CDR3 protein: CASSFKSGQVARYGYTF; CDR3 DNA: TGTGCCAGCAGCTTTAAATCGGGACAGGTGGCTCGCTATGGCTACACCTTC
J gene: TRBJ1-2; clone size: NA; V gene: TRBV27; D gene: TRBD1; CDR3 protein: CASSLSSSGQGAGGYTF; CDR3 DNA: TGTGCCAGCAGTTTATCGTCGTCAGGTCAGGGGGCGGGTGGCTACACCTTC
J gene: TRBJ2-7; clone size: NA; V gene: TRBV2; D gene: NA; CDR3 protein: CASSDGLQGEQYF; CDR3 DNA: TGTGCCAGCAGTGACGGGTTGCAGGGCGAGCAGTACTTC
J gene: TRBJ1-5; clone size: few; V gene: TRBV27; D gene: NA; CDR3 protein: CASSSDRYSNQPQHF; CDR3 DNA: TGTGCCAGCAGCTCCGACAGATATAGCAATCAGCCCCAGCATTTT
J gene: TRBJ2-3; clone size: NA; V gene: TRBV5-1; D gene: TRBD1; CDR3 protein: CASSSRQGADTQYF; CDR3 DNA: TGCGCCAGCAGCTCTAGACAGGGGGCAGATACGCAGTATTTT
J gene: TRBJ1-1; clone size: NA; V gene: TRBV19; D gene: NA; CDR3 protein: CASSWAGVMNTEAFF; CDR3 DNA: TGTGCCAGTAGTTGGGCAGGGGTCATGAACACTGAAGCTTTCTTT
J gene: TRBJ2-5; clone size: NA; V gene: TRBV5-4; D gene: TRBD1; CDR3 protein: CASSLGGQGVRGTQYF; CDR3 DNA: TGTGCCAGCAGCTTAGGGGGACAGGGGGTCCGGGGGACCCAGTACTTC
J gene: TRBJ2-2; clone size: once; V gene: TRBV7-6; D gene: NA; CDR3 protein: CASSLGQNTGELFF; CDR3 DNA: TGTGCCAGCAGCTTAGGGCAGAACACCGGGGAGCTGTTTTTT
J gene: TRBJ1-4; clone size: NA; V gene: TRBV9; D gene: TRBD1; CDR3 protein: CASSGANGTGAEKLFF; CDR3 DNA: TGTGCCAGCAGCGGAGCAAATGGGACAGGGGCTGAAAAACTGTTTTTT
J gene: TRBJ2-1; clone size: NA; V gene: TRBV7-2; D gene: NA; CDR3 protein: CASSLEGASYNEQFF; CDR3 DNA: TGTGCCAGCAGCTTAGAAGGGGCCTCCTACAATGAGCAGTTCTTC
J gene: TRBJ1-1; clone size: NA; V gene: TRBV5-1; D gene: NA; CDR3 protein: CASSATVPNTEAFF; CDR3 DNA: TGCGCCAGCAGCGCCACAGTCCCCAACACTGAAGCTTTCTTT
J gene: TRBJ1-2; clone size: NA; V gene: TRBV6-1; D gene: TRBD1; CDR3 protein: CASSEDAGGYGYTF; CDR3 DNA: TGTGCCAGCAGTGAAGACGCAGGGGGGTATGGCTACACCTTC
J gene: TRBJ1-3; clone size: NA; V gene: TRBV7-9; D gene: TRBD1; CDR3 protein: CASSWGTGGNTIYF; CDR3 DNA: TGTGCCAGCAGCTGGGGGACAGGAGGAAACACCATATATTTT